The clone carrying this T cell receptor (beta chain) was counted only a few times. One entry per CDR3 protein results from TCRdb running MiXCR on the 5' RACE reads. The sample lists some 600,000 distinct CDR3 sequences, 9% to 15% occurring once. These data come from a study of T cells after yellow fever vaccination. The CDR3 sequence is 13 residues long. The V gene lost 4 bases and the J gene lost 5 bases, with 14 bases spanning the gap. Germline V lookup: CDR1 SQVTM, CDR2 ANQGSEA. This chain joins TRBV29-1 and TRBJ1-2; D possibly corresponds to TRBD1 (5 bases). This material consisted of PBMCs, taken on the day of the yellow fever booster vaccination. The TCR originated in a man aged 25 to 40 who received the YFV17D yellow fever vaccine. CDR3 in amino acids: CSVVFRGLYGYTF. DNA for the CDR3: TGCAGCGTTGTCTTTAGGGGTTTGTATGGCTACACCTTC.